This is a list of T cell receptor beta chains from one sample in a study of cytomegalovirus exposure and HLA in healthy donors. Data came from immunoSEQ multiplex PCR; TCRdb stores just in-frame clones and leaves some out. Among some 150,000 clones listed, about four fifths were seen once. The specimen was PBMCs. These receptors were obtained from a man between 25 and 39 years old in good health and CMV-seronegative. CDR3s include the opening cysteine and the closing phenylalanine or tryptophan. D genes are given only for firm matches. Only part of the rows carry a size: once, few, many, or a class if the clone is expanded.

TRBD1 | NA | TRBJ1-2 | TRBV5-1 | TGCGCCAGCAGCTTGGACAGGGGATCCTACACCTTC | CASSLDRGSYTF
NA | once | TRBJ2-3 | TRBV30 | TGTGCCTGGTCCTCTGGAGGGGGCAGAAACACAGATACGCAGTATTTT | CAWSSGGGRNTDTQYF
NA | NA | TRBJ1-1 | TRBV5-1 | TGCGCCAGCAGCTTAGGCGGCAGGGCTGACACTGAAGCTTTCTTT | CASSLGGRADTEAFF
TRBD2 | NA | TRBJ2-1 | TRBV7-6 | TGTGCCAGCATCGGCGGGGGGCCCACCTACAATGAGCAGTTCTTC | CASIGGGPTYNEQFF
TRBD2 | NA | TRBJ2-2 | TRBV2 | TGTGCCAGCAGTGCGGCTAGCGGGAGGTTATCCGGGGAGCTGTTTTTT | CASSAASGRLSGELFF
NA | once | TRBJ2-3 | TRBV5-1 | TGCGCCAGCAGCCCAGGGACAAGCACAGATACGCAGTATTTT | CASSPGTSTDTQYF
NA | NA | TRBJ1-1 | TRBV25-1 | TGTGCCAGCAGCCAAGCACCCGGTAAGAACACTGAAGCTTTCTTT | CASSQAPGKNTEAFF
NA | once | TRBJ2-1 | TRBV19 | TGTGCCAGCGCACCGGGTCCCTCCTACAATGAGCAGTTCTTC | CASAPGPSYNEQFF
NA | NA | TRBJ1-1 | TRBV5-6 | TGTGCCAGCAGCTTGGAAACAGGACCGAACACTGAAGCTTTCTTT | CASSLETGPNTEAFF
NA | NA | TRBJ1-1 | TRBV30 | TGTGCCTGGGCCTCCAAGGGGGTTGGGAGAGCTTTCTTT | CAWASKGVGRAFF
NA | few | TRBJ1-4 | TRBV19 | TGTGCCAGTAGTATTGGACTGATTAATGAAAAACTGTTTTTT | CASSIGLINEKLFF
TRBD2 | NA | TRBJ2-1 | TRBV4-2 | TGTGCCAGCAGCCCCTTTGCACTAGCGGAACGGGATGAGCAGTTCTTC | CASSPFALAERDEQFF
TRBD2 | NA | TRBJ2-1 | TRBV2 | TGTGCCAGCAGTGGAGCGGGAGGGCCCCGGAATGAGCAGTTCTTC | CASSGAGGPRNEQFF
NA | NA | TRBJ1-2 | TRBV19 | TGTGCCAGTAACCAGGGTAGCTATGGCTACACCTTC | CASNQGSYGYTF
NA | NA | TRBJ1-1 | TRBV28 | TGTGCCAGCAGTTTAAGAGGGAAAGGAGCTTTCTTT | CASSLRGKGAFF
TRBD1 | NA | TRBJ2-7 | TRBV5-5 | TGTGCCAGCAGCTATGTGCGACAGGGGGATCACGAGCAGTACTTC | CASSYVRQGDHEQYF
NA | NA | TRBJ1-4 | TRBV5-4 | TGTGCCAGCAGCTTACCAGGGGTAGGCGAAAAACTGTTTTTT | CASSLPGVGEKLFF
TRBD1 | NA | TRBJ1-6 | TRBV9 | TGTGCCAGCAGCCCAGAGGGACAGCACAATTCACCCCTCCACTTT | CASSPEGQHNSPLHF
TRBD2 | NA | TRBJ2-3 | TRBV6-4 | TGTGCCAGCGCCCGTACGCGGGAGGACCCTAGGGATACGCAGTATTTT | CASARTREDPRDTQYF
TRBD1 | NA | TRBJ1-1 | TRBV5-1 | TGCGCCAGCAGTATCTCCCCGCTCGGGACAGGGGACGGCACTGAAGCTTTCTTT | CASSISPLGTGDGTEAFF
NA | NA | TRBJ2-3 | TRBV5-1 | TGCGCCAGCAGCTTATACCAGGGTCGGTCTCACACAGATACGCAGTATTTT | CASSLYQGRSHTDTQYF
NA | NA | TRBJ2-7 | TRBV13 | TGTGCCAGCAGCTTAGGTCACTCCTTCTATACTTACGAGCAGTACTTC | CASSLGHSFYTYEQYF
NA | once | TRBJ2-3 | TRBV7-9 | TGTGCCAGCAGCACTCCGACCCGGGTCACCACAGATACGCAGTATTTT | CASSTPTRVTTDTQYF
NA | NA | TRBJ1-3 | TRBV25-1 | TGTGCCAGCAGAGGACAGCGAAACACCATATATTTT | CASRGQRNTIYF
NA | NA | TRBJ1-4 | TRBV28 | TGTGCCAGCAGTGCTCCCGGGGGGAATGAAAAACTGTTTTTT | CASSAPGGNEKLFF
TRBD2 | NA | TRBJ2-3 | TRBV27 | TGTGCCAGCAGTTTGTTCGGAGCGGGGGGGAGCACAGATACGCAGTATTTT | CASSLFGAGGSTDTQYF
NA | NA | TRBJ1-2 | TRBV30 | TGTGCCTGGAGTGGGGCAGGGCTCCCTGGCTACACCTTC | CAWSGAGLPGYTF
TRBD1 | NA | TRBJ2-1 | TRBV27 | TGTGCCAGCAGCCTGACAGGGACCCACGTTAATGAGCAGTTCTTC | CASSLTGTHVNEQFF
NA | few | TRBJ1-5 | TRBV29-1 | TGCAGCGTATCATCAGGGTCTCGAAATCAGCCCCAGCATTTT | CSVSSGSRNQPQHF
NA | NA | TRBJ2-5 | TRBV15 | TGTGCCACCAGCAGAGTCCGGTTTGAACCCCAAGAGACCCAGTACTTC | CATSRVRFEPQETQYF
TRBD2 | NA | TRBJ2-7 | TRBV4-1 | TGCGCCAGCAGCCAACGCGGGACTAGAACTGCCTACGAGCAGTACTTC | CASSQRGTRTAYEQYF
NA | once | TRBJ1-6 | TRBV28 | TGTGCCAGCAGTGCGGGGACTGTACCCCTCCACTTT | CASSAGTVPLHF
TRBD1 | NA | TRBJ1-5 | TRBV2 | TGTGCCAGCTGGGGGGGACAGGGGATGGGTCAGCCCCAGCATTTT | CASWGGQGMGQPQHF
NA | few | TRBJ1-1 | TRBV29-1 | TGCAGCGCCGGACGGACTTTGAACACTGAAGCTTTCTTT | CSAGRTLNTEAFF
NA | NA | TRBJ1-1 | TRBV6-5 | TGTGCCATCTCGCGGCCCGCGAACACTGAAGCTTTCTTT | CAISRPANTEAFF
NA | NA | TRBJ2-3 | TRBV18 | TGTGCCAGCTCACCACCAAATAGCAGAGATACGCAGTATTTT | CASSPPNSRDTQYF
TRBD2 | NA | TRBJ2-7 | TRBV10-1 | TGCGCCAGCAGTGTAGGGCGGGAGGTCGACGAGCAGTACTTC | CASSVGREVDEQYF
NA | NA | TRBJ1-5 | TRBV27 | TGTGCCAGCAGTAGTACAGCCTATAGCAATCAGCCCCAGCATTTT | CASSSTAYSNQPQHF
TRBD1 | NA | TRBJ2-5 | TRBV6-5 | TGTGCCAGCAAGAGGGACAGGGGGTTTTTGGAGACCCAGTACTTC | CASKRDRGFLETQYF
NA | NA | TRBJ2-7 | TRBV2 | TGTGCCAGCAGTGAAGAGGAGGGGGCTCTGTACTTC | CASSEEEGALYF
TRBD1 | NA | TRBJ1-3 | TRBV27 | TGTGCCAGCGCGACAGGGGGCCCTGGAAACACCATATATTTT | CASATGGPGNTIYF
TRBD1 | NA | TRBJ1-2 | TRBV6-1 | TGTGCCAGCAGGGGGGACAGGGGTGGCTACACCTTC | CASRGDRGGYTF
NA | NA | TRBJ1-1 | TRBV7-8 | TGTGCCAGCAGCTTAAGTATGGCCACTGAAGCTTTCTTT | CASSLSMATEAFF
NA | few | TRBJ2-3 | TRBV28 | TGTGCCAGCAGCTCTTCTAGTTCAGATACGCAGTATTTT | CASSSSSSDTQYF
NA | few | TRBJ2-7 | TRBV5-1 | TGCGCCAGCAGCTTCTCTTTCGGGAGCCCCTACGAGCAGTACTTC | CASSFSFGSPYEQYF
NA | NA | TRBJ1-2 | TRBV7-9 | TGTTCCAGCAGCTTGAGAACCTATGGCTACACCTTC | CSSSLRTYGYTF
NA | NA | TRBJ1-2 | TRBV23-1 | TGCGCCAGCAGTCGAGCAGGGGCAAAGGGGTATGGCTACACCTTC | CASSRAGAKGYGYTF
NA | few | TRBJ1-5 | TRBV6-5 | TGTGCCAGCAGTTACAGGGGGAGCAATCAGCCCCAGCATTTT | CASSYRGSNQPQHF
TRBD1 | few | TRBJ1-1 | TRBV30 | TGTGCCTGGTCTACAGGGGTACCCGAAGCTTTCTTT | CAWSTGVPEAFF
NA | NA | TRBJ1-2 | TRBV19 | TGTGCCAGTAGCGGTTCGAGGGAGGGCTATGGCTACACCTTC | CASSGSREGYGYTF
TRBD2 | once | TRBJ2-1 | TRBV5-1 | TGCGCCAGCAGCTCGGGACTAGCGCTACACAATGAGCAGTTCTTC | CASSSGLALHNEQFF
TRBD1 | few | TRBJ1-5 | TRBV5-6 | TGTGCCAGCAGCGGGGACAGGGACCCCCCCCCATATCAGCCCCAGCATTTT | CASSGDRDPPPYQPQHF
NA | NA | TRBJ1-2 | TRBV27 | TGTGCCAGCAGTTTATTCCGGGGTCGGGTCTATGGCTACACCTTC | CASSLFRGRVYGYTF
NA | NA | TRBJ2-1 | TRBV27 | TGTGCCAGCAGTTATCTAAGGGGGGGCGGTGAGCAGTTCTTC | CASSYLRGGGEQFF
TRBD1 | NA | TRBJ2-7 | TRBV9 | TGTGCCAGCAACCCGACAGGGGTACAGGGGGACGAGCAGTACTTC | CASNPTGVQGDEQYF